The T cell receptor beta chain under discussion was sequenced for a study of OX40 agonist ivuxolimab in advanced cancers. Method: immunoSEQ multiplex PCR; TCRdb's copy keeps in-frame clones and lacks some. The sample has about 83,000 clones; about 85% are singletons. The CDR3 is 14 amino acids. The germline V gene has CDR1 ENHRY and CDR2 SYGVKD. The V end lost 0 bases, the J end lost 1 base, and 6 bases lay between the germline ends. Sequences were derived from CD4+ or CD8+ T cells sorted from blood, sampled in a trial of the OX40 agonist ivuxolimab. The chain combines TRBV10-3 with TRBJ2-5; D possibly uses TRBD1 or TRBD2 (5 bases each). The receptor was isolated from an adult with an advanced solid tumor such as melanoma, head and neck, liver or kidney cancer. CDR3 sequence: CAISESGTQETQYF. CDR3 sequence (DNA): TGTGCCATCAGTGAGTCTGGGACCCAAGAGACCCAGTACTTC.